This T cell receptor (beta chain) was recovered during a study of early T cells in non-severe SARS-CoV-2 infection. V was clipped by 5 bases and J by 4 bases; unmatched bases: 6. The CDR3 is made up of 14 amino acids. Germline V gene data show CDR1 as DFQATT and CDR2 as SNEGSKA (reference sequence). Each cDNA molecule carried a unique molecular identifier. TCRdb passed the 5' RACE reads through MiXCR, listing each CDR3 protein once. The data show tens of thousands of distinct CDR3 sequences, around 10% seen once. This clonotype has a count of ten or more. Sequenced sample: whole blood. The sequence came from an adult who was a healthcare worker with PCR-confirmed SARS-CoV-2 infection or an uninfected control (not recorded which). This chain links TRBV20-1 with TRBJ2-3; 10 nucleotides match TRBD1. In DNA, the CDR3 is TGCAGTGCTGGCCGGGACAGGGGCCCAGATACGCAGTATTTT. Its translation is CSAGRDRGPDTQYF.